This TCR beta chain was profiled in a study of CD8 T cells in Susac syndrome. Sequencing of TCR beta was undertaken in CD8+ and CD4+ T cells derived from blood. Control patients had untreated stable or active relapsing-remitting multiple sclerosis by revised McDonald criteria. RNA, at about 0.45 to 1 ug, was reverse transcribed with random hexamers. The method of amplification for TCR beta CDR3 was immunoSEQ multiplex PCR, covering 54 Vbeta and 13 Jbeta. TCRdb redid the calling of the immunoSEQ multiplex PCR reads with MiXCR, one entry per CDR3 protein. There are 200,000 or so distinct CDR3 sequences in the sample; roughly 96% occur only once, and under 0.095% lies in the top ten. The germline V gene has CDR1 SGDLS and CDR2 YYNGEE. The ends were cut back, 4 bases at V and 6 bases at J, with 17 bases in the middle. The CDR3 is 14 amino acids.

This TCR was recovered from a human donor with multiple sclerosis. This sequence joins TRBV9 and TRBJ2-7; no clear D. The sample was CD4+ T cells from PBMCs. The CDR3 sequence: CASSLTGQVAEQYF. The CDR3 nucleotides read TGTGCCAGCAGCCTGACCGGGCAGGTGGCCGAGCAGTACTTC.